This entry lists 2 T cell receptor beta chains sequenced from one sample in a study of Graves' ophthalmopathy and Graves' hyperthyroidism. The authors amplified TCR beta CDR3 regions, and they did so from RNA transcripts for repertoire sequencing. Investigators did first-round RT-PCR with HTBI primers, then second-round multiplex PCR. One entry per CDR3 protein results from TCRdb running MiXCR on the multiplex PCR reads. This table has 600,000 to 700,000 distinct CDR3 sequences, over 40% appearing once. The sample was peripheral blood. These receptors all stem from an adult man with Graves' ophthalmopathy.

Many counts were recorded for this clonotype. The chain employs TRBV7-8 and TRBJ2-7, with D maybe TRBD1 (5 bases). CDR3 length: 17 amino acids. Germline V gene lookup returns CDR1 SGHVS and CDR2 FQNEAQ. V lost 0 bases, J lost 6 bases, and 21 bases lay in between. CDR3 nucleotide sequence: TGTGCCAGCAGCTTAGCGGTAGGGTCTAGGGGTCAGGGCGAGCAGTACTTC. Its protein is CASSLAVGSRGQGEQYF.

On this clonotype: Lacking the conserved final phenylalanine or tryptophan, this CDR3 likely reflects a read error. Because the CDR3's place on the DNA is in doubt, the DNA is left out and the CDR3 is given as listed by TCRdb. The chain couples TRBV29-1 to TRBJ1-2; TRBD1, the table's D call, lacks a check against the DNA. Per the germline V gene, CDR1 is SQVTM and CDR2 is ANQGSEA. The CDR3 comprises 15 residues, both ends counted. CDR3 amino acids: CSVRPLGRANYGSQS.